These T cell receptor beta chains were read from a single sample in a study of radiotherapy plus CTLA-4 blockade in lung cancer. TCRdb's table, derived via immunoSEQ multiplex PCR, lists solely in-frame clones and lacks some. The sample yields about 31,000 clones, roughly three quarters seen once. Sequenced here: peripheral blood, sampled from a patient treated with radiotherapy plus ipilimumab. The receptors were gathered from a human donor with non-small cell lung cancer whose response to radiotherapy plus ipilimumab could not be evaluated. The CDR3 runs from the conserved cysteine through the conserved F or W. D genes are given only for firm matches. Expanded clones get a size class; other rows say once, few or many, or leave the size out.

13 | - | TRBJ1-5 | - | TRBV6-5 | TGTGCCAGCAGTTTACATACCGATCAGTCCCAGCATTTT | CASSLHTDQSQHF
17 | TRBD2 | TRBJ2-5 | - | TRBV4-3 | TGCGCCAGCAGCCAGGCAATAGCGGGTTCACTTCAAGAGACCCAGTACTTC | CASSQAIAGSLQETQYF
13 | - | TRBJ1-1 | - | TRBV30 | TGTGCCTGGAGTGTCCAGTCGAACACTGAAGCTTTCTTT | CAWSVQSNTEAFF
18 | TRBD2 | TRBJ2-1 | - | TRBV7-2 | TGTGCCAGCAGCTTAGAGGGCCCTACTAGCGTCGGGTACAATGAGCAGTTCTTC | CASSLEGPTSVGYNEQFF
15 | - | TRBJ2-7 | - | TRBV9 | TGTGCCAGCAGCGTAGCTCACTGGAGCTCCTACGAGCAGTACTTC | CASSVAHWSSYEQYF
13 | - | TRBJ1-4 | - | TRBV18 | TGTGCCAGCTCACCACCGGCCAGTGAAAAACTGTTTTTT | CASSPPASEKLFF
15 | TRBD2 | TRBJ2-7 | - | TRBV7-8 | TGTGCCAGCAGCTTAGCGAGGGCGGGAGGCTACGAGCAGTACTTC | CASSLARAGGYEQYF
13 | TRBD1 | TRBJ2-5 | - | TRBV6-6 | TGTGCCAGCAGTGCCCGACAGGGAGAGACCCAGTACTTC | CASSARQGETQYF
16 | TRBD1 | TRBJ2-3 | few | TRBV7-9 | TGTGCCAGCAGCGTACAGGGGACCCGAGCTACAGATACGCAGTATTTT | CASSVQGTRATDTQYF
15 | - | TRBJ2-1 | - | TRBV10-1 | TGCGCCAGCAGTGAGTCAGTCGGAGCGGGTACTTTGCAGTTCTTC | CASSESVGAGTLQFF
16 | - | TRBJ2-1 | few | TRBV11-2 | TGTGCCAGCAGCGCAAACAGGGGGGGAACCTACAATGAGCAGTTCTTC | CASSANRGGTYNEQFF
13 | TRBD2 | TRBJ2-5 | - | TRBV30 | TGTGCCTGGAGTATAGCGGGACTGAAGACCCAGTACTTC | CAWSIAGLKTQYF
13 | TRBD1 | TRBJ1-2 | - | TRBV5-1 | TGCGCCAGCATGACCCCAGGGGGCGATGGCTACACCTTC | CASMTPGGDGYTF
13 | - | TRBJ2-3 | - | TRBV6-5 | TGTGCCAGCACTTATCCGGGCACAGATACGCAGTATTTT | CASTYPGTDTQYF
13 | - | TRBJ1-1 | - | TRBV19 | TGTGCCAGTAGACAGGACAAGAACACTGAAGCTTTCTTT | CASRQDKNTEAFF
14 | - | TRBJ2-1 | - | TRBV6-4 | TGTGCCAGCAGTAGGGAGGCCCCCCACAATGAGCAGTTCTTC | CASSREAPHNEQFF
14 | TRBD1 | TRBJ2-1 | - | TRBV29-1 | TGCAGCTTTCGGACAGGGAGCTCCTACAATGAGCAGTTCTTC | CSFRTGSSYNEQFF
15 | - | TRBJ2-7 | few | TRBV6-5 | TGTGCCAGCACTCTGGGGGTCGACGGGAGCTACGAGCAGTACTTC | CASTLGVDGSYEQYF
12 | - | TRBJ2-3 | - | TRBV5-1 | TGCGCCAGCCGCGGGGAGACAGATACGCAGTATTTT | CASRGETDTQYF
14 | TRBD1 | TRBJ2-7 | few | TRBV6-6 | TGTGCCAGCAGTTACGGGACAGGGGACTACGAGCAGTACTTC | CASSYGTGDYEQYF
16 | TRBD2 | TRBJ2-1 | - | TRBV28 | TGTGCCAGCAGTCAGTTAGGACTAGCGGATTACAATGAGCAGTTCTTC | CASSQLGLADYNEQFF
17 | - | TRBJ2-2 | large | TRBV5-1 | TGCGCCAGCAGCTCGGCAGAATGGAGCGTTGGCACCGGGGAGCTGTTTTTT | CASSSAEWSVGTGELFF
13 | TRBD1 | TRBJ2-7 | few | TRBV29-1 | TGCAGCGTGTCGGCAGGGGGTGCCTACGAGCAGTACTTC | CSVSAGGAYEQYF
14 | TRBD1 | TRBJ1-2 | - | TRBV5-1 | TGCGCCAGCAGCTCGGACAGGGCAAGCTATGGCTACACCTTC | CASSSDRASYGYTF
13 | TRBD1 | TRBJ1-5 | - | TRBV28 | TGTGCCAGCAGGAGGGACAGGGGACAGCCCCAGCATTTT | CASRRDRGQPQHF
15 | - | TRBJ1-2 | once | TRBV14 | TGTGCCAGCAGCCTGTCAACCGGGACACCGAGGGGCTACACCTTC | CASSLSTGTPRGYTF
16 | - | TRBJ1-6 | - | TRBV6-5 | TGTGCCAGCAGTTACTCGTCAGGGAAGGGTGGATCACCCCTCCACTTT | CASSYSSGKGGSPLHF
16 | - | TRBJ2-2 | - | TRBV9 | TGTGCCAGCAGCGTAGGGCCGGCAGGGGCTACCGGGGAGCTGTTTTTT | CASSVGPAGATGELFF
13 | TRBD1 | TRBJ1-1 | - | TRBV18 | TGTGCCAGCCGACAGGGGGCGGACACTGAAGCTTTCTTT | CASRQGADTEAFF